This T cell receptor (beta chain) was recovered during a study of OX40 agonist ivuxolimab in advanced cancers. Looking at the study overall: Patients receiving dose escalation had hepatocellular carcinoma, melanoma, renal cell or head and neck cancer. Partial responses occurred in three patients (one hepatocellular carcinoma, two cutaneous melanoma).

The assay was immunoSEQ multiplex PCR, and TCRdb's table has in-frame clones only and misses some. The table lists 70,000 to 100,000 clones, 84% of them singletons. V was trimmed by 4 bases and J by 7 bases, leaving 23 bases between them. The germline V gene encodes CDR1 SGHNT and CDR2 YYREEE (reference sequence). This CDR3 is built from 16 residues. J is TRBJ1-2 and V is TRBV5-4; D is possibly TRBD1 (6 bases). This receptor was identified in an adult with an advanced solid tumor such as melanoma, head and neck, liver or kidney cancer. Sequencing was performed on CD4+ or CD8+ T cells sorted from blood, taken in a trial of the OX40 agonist ivuxolimab. The CDR3 reads CASSLDNTRGGSGYTF. Written as DNA, the CDR3 is TGTGCCAGCAGCCTAGACAATACCAGGGGCGGGAGTGGCTACACCTTC.